This T cell receptor beta chain is from a study of T cells after yellow fever vaccination (dated by TCRdb to between 2018 and 2021). Looking at the study overall: Libraries from fractions with low cell numbers were prepared with the SMART-Seq v4 Ultra Low Input RNA kit. To follow T-cell clones before and after primary and booster YFV17D yellow fever vaccination, bulk TCR alpha and beta repertoires were sequenced over time. Blood was collected at multiple timepoints before and after primary and secondary immunization, and bulk PBMC replicates and cell subsets were isolated. The cohort comprised two healthy male donors, one aged 18 to 29 and one aged 30 to 40 years. General findings and caveats noted by the study authors: After the booster, most of the clones that had expanded following primary vaccination were detected again (just under 97% of CD4 and 88% of CD8), which suggests that memory was broadly maintained. A small share of clonotypes was detected in both CD4 and CD8 compartments, with the overlap likely arising from convergent recombination. Compared with the primary T-cell response, the secondary T-cell response was faster but weaker, reaching its peak on day 5 rather than on day 15. The study included only two donors, which limits how far the findings can be generalized. Because abundant contaminating clonotypes from the bulk population could be contained in FACS-sorted repertoires, computational filtering was required.

The CDR3, cysteine through phenylalanine, is 13 amino acids long. Of all the DNA, just the CDR3 is kept, 39 bases in frame from base 1. CDR1 and CDR2 are drawn from the germline V gene: SNHLY, FYNNEI. V loses 4 bases, J loses 1 base, and the germline ends lie 4 bases apart. Read against the paper, the sample's treatment or condition label means: live attenuated yellow fever vaccine strain. At each blood-draw timepoint, two biological replicates of bulk PBMCs were obtained. A standard Ficoll-Paque protocol was used to isolate PBMCs from peripheral blood. RNA was extracted with TriZol from bulk PBMCs, CD4 and CD8 fractions, and dextramer-positive and dextramer-negative fractions. TCR cDNA was synthesized by 5'RACE template switching, through which a universal primer site and unique molecular identifiers were introduced. cDNA synthesis was primed from both the TCR alpha and TCR beta constant segments. Two PCR steps were used to amplify libraries, with sample barcodes and sequencing adapters being added in the second step. Libraries were sequenced on Illumina HiSeq 2500 (2x100 bp) or NovaSeq (2x150 bp). Per the original workflow: MIGEC was used to demultiplex reads and collapse the reads into UMI consensus sequences, and MiXCR was used for V(D)J alignment. Vaccine-responding clonotypes were identified with edgeR using replicate PBMC samples, with FDR below 0.01 and a log2 fold change above 5 up to day 15 being required. Bulk clonotypes were assigned CD4 or CD8 identity according to which sequenced CD4 or CD8 repertoire held them at higher abundance. TCRdb passed the public sequencing reads through fastp at Q25 and MiXCR, retaining productive beta sequences. Each CDR3 protein gets just one entry, which takes the most common genes and DNA from the rows behind it. What appears here as the V and J calls and clone size reflects TCRdb's work, not the paper's. Counted in this sample were hundreds of thousands of distinct CDR3 sequences; just over 20% of them appeared once. The ten largest clones take up approximately 16% of the sample.

A note on this clonotype: It lacks a known antigen. No base quality values were provided; no much bigger clone lies one nucleotide off.

The V and J genes are TRBV2 and TRBJ2-2; no D gene call is confident. The sequence was obtained from a man between 18 and 29 years old who received the YFV17D yellow fever vaccine. This specimen consisted of PBMCs, obtained roughly 23 days after the first yellow fever vaccination. The CDR3 region reads CASSAGNTGELFF. The nucleotide sequence is given as TGTGCCAGCAGTGCCGGGAACACCGGGGAGCTGTTTTTT.